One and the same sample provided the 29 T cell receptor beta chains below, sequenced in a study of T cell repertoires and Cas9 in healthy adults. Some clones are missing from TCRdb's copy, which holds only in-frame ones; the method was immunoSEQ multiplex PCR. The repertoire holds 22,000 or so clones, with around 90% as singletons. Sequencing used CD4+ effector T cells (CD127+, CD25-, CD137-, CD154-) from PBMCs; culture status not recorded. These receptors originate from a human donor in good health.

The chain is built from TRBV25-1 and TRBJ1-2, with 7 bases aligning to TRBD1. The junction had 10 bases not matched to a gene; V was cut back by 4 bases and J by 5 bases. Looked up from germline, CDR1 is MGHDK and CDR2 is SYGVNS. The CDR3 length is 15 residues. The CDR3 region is CASSATGTETYGYTF. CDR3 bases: TGTGCCAGCAGTGCAACTGGGACAGAGACTTATGGCTACACCTTC.

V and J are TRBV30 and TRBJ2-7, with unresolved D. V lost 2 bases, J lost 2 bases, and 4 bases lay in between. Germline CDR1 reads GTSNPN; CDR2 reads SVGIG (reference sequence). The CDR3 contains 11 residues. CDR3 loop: CAWSLTYEQYF. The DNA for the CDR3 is TGTGCCTGGAGTCTGACCTACGAGCAGTACTTC.

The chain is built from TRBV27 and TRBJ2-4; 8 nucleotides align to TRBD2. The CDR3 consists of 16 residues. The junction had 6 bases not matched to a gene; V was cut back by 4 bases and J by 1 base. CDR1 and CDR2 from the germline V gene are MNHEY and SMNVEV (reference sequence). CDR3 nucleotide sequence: TGTGCCAGCAGTTATAGCGGGACGTCCGCCAAAAACATTCAGTACTTC. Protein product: CASSYSGTSAKNIQYF.

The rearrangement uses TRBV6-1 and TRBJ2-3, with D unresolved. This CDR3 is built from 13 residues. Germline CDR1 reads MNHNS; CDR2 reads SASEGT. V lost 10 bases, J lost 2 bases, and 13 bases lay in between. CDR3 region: CATQTGHTDTQYF. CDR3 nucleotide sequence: TGTGCCACTCAGACGGGTCACACAGATACGCAGTATTTT.

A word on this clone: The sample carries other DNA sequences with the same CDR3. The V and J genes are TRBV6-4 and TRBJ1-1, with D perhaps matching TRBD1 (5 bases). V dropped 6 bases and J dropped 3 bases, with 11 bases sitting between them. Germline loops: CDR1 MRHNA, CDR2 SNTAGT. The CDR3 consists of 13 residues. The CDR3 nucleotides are TGTGCCAGCAGCAGGGAAGTTGACACTGAAGCTTTCTTT. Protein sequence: CASSREVDTEAFF.

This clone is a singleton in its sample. CDR3 amino acids: CASSQGEWEGRRNTQYF. CDR3 sequence (DNA): TGTGCCAGCAGCCAGGGAGAGTGGGAGGGCCGTCGAAATACGCAGTATTTT. The chain is built from TRBV4-2 and TRBJ2-3, with 7 bases fitting TRBD2. V was pared by 3 bases and J by 7 bases, with 16 bases of the junction left unmatched. This CDR3 is 17 amino acids long. Germline V CDR1 and CDR2: LGHNA, YNFKEQ.

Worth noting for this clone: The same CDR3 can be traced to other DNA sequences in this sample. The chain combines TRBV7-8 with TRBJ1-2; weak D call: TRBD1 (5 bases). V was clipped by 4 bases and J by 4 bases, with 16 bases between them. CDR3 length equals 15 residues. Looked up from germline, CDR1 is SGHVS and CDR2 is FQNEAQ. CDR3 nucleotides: TGTGCCAGCAGCTCAGACGCCGGGACGGGCTATGGCTACACCTTC. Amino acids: CASSSDAGTGYGYTF.

The CDR3 spells CASSLGGRSTEAFF. For the CDR3, the DNA is TGTGCCAGCAGCTTAGGGGGGCGAAGCACTGAAGCTTTCTTT. The chain links TRBV7-9 to TRBJ1-1, with D possibly being TRBD1 (6 bases). This CDR3 spans 14 amino acids. V lost 1 base to trimming and J lost 4 bases, with 10 bases between them. Germline V gene lookup returns CDR1 SEHNR and CDR2 FQNEAQ (reference sequence). Full variable domain (outside the CDR3, taken from reference TRBV7-9 and TRBJ1-1): DTGVSQNPRHKITKRGQNVTFRCDPISEHNRLYWYRQTLGQGPEFLTYFQNEAQLEKSRLLSDRFSAERPKGSFSTLEIQRTEQGDSAMYLCASSLGGRSTEAFFGQGTRLTVV.

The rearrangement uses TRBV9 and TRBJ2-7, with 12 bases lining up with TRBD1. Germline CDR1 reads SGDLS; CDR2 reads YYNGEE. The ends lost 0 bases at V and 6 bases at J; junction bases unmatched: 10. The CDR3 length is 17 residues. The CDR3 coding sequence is TGTGCCAGCAGCGTAGACCCCCCGGGACAGGGGGCGTCCGAGCAGTACTTC. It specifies CASSVDPPGQGASEQYF.

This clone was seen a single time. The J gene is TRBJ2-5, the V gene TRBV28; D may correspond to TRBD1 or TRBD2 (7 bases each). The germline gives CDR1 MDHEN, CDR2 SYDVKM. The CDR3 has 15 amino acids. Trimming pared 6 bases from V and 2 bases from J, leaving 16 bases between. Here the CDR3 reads CASSPRGGGQETQYF. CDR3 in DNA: TGTGCCAGCAGCCCCAGGGGGGGAGGGCAAGAGACCCAGTACTTC.

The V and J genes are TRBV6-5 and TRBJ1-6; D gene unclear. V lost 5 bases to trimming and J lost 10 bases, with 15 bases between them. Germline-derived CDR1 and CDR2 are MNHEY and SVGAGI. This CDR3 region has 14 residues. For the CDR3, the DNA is TGTGCCAGCAGTGAGATAGGGAAGAGGTCACCCCTCCACTTT. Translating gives CASSEIGKRSPLHF.

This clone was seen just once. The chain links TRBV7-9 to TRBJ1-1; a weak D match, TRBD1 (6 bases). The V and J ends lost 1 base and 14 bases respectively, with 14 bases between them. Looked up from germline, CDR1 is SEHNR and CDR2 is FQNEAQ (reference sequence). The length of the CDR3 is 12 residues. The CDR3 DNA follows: TGTGCCAGCAGCTTAGTTGCGGGGGGCGGCTTCTTT. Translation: CASSLVAGGGFF.

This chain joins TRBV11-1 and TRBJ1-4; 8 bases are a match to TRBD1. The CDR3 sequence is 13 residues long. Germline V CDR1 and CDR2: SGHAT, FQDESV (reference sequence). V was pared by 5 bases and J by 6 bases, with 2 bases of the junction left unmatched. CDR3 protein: CASSQGADEKLFF. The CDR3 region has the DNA TGTGCCAGCAGCCAGGGGGCGGATGAAAAACTGTTTTTT.

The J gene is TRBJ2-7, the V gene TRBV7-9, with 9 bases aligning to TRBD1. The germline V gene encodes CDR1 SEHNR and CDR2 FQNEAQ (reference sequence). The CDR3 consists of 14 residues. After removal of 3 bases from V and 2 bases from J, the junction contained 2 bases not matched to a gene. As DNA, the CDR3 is TGTGCCAGCAGCTTCGGGACAGGGCCCTACGAGCAGTACTTC. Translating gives CASSFGTGPYEQYF.

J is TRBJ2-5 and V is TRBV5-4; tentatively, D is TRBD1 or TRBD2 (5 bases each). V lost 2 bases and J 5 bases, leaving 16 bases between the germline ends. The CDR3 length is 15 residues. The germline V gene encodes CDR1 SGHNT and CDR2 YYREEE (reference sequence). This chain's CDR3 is CASSFPIRGRETQYF. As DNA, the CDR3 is TGTGCCAGCAGCTTTCCTATCCGGGGCCGGGAGACCCAGTACTTC.

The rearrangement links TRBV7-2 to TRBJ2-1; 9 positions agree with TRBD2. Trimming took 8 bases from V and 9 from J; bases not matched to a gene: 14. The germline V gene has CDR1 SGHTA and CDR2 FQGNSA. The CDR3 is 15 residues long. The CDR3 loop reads CASSGSAGGLGEQFF. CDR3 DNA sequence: TGTGCCAGCTCCGGATCGGCGGGGGGGCTGGGTGAGCAGTTCTTC. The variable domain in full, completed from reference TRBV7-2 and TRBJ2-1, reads GAGVSQSPSNKVTEKGKDVELRCDPISGHTALYWYRQSLGQGLEFLIYFQGNSAPDKSGLPSDRFSAERTGGSVSTLTIQRTQQEDSAVYLCASSGSAGGLGEQFFGPGTRLTVL.

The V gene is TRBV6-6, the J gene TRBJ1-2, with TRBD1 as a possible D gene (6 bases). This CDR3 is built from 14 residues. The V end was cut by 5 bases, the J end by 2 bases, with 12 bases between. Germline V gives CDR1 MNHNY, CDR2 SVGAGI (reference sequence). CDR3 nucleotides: TGTGCCAGCAGTCAATACAGGGAAAACTATGGCTACACCTTC. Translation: CASSQYRENYGYTF.

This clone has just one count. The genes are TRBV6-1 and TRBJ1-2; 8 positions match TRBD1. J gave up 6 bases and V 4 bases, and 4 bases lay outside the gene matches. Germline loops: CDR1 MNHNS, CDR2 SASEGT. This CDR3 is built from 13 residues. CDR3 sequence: CASSATGVDGYTF. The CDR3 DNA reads TGTGCCAGCAGTGCGACAGGGGTTGATGGCTACACCTTC.

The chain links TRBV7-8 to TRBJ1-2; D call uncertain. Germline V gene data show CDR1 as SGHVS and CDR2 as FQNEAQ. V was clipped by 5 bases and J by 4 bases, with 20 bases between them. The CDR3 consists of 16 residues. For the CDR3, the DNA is TGTGCCAGCAGCGCCTGGCAAGATAAGAGCGTCTATGGCTACACCTTC. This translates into CASSAWQDKSVYGYTF.

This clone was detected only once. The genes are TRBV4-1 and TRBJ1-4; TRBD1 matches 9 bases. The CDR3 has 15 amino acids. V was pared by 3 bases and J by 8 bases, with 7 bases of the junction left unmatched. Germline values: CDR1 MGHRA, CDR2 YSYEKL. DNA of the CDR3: TGCGCCAGCAGCCAGATACAGGGGGCGAGAGAAAAACTGTTTTTT. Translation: CASSQIQGAREKLFF.

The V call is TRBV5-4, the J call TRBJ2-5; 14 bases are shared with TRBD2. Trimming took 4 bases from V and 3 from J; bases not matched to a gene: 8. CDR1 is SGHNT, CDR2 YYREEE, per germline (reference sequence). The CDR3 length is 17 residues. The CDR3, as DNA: TGTGCCAGCAGCACCCGGACTAGCGGGAGGCCTAAAGAGACCCAGTACTTC. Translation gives CASSTRTSGRPKETQYF. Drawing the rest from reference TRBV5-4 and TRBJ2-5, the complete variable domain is ETGVTQSPTHLIKTRGQQVTLRCSSQSGHNTVSWYQQALGQGPQFIFQYYREEENGRGNFPPRFSGLQFPNYSSELNVNALELDDSALYLCASSTRTSGRPKETQYFGPGTRLLVL.

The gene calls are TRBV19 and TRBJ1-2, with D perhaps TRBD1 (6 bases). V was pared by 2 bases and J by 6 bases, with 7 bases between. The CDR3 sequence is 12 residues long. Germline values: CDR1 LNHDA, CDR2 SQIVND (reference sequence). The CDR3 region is CASSISGDGYTF. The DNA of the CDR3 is TGTGCCAGTAGTATATCAGGGGATGGCTACACCTTC. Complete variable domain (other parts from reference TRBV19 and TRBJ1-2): DGGITQSPKYLFRKEGQNVTLSCEQNLNHDAMYWYRQDPGQGLRLIYYSQIVNDFQKGDIAEGYSVSREKKESFPLTVTSAQKNPTAFYLCASSISGDGYTFGSGTRLTVV.

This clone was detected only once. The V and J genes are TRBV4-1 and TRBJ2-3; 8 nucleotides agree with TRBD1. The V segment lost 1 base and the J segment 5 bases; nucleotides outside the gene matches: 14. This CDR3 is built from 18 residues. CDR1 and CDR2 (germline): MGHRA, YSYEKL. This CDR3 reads CASSQVPGTGSTLDTQYF. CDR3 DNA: TGCGCCAGCAGCCAAGTCCCCGGGACAGGCAGTACCCTAGATACGCAGTATTTT.

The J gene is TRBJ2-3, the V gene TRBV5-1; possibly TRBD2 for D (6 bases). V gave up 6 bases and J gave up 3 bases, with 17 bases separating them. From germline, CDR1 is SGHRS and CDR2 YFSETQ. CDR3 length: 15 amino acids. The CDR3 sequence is CASTGLSGGTDTQYF. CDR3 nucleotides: TGCGCCAGCACGGGTTTGAGTGGGGGGACAGATACGCAGTATTTT. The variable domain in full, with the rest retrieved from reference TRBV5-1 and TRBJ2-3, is KAGVTQTPRYLIKTRGQQVTLSCSPISGHRSVSWYQQTPGQGLQFLFEYFSETQRNKGNFPGRFSGRQFSNSRSEMNVSTLELGDSALYLCASTGLSGGTDTQYFGPGTRLTVL.

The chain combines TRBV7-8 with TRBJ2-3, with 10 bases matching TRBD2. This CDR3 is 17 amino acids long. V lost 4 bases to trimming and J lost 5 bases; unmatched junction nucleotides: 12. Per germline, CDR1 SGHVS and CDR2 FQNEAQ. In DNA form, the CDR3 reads TGTGCCAGCAGCTCCTCTGCAGCGGGGGGGTTCAAAGATACGCAGTATTTT. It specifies CASSSSAAGGFKDTQYF.

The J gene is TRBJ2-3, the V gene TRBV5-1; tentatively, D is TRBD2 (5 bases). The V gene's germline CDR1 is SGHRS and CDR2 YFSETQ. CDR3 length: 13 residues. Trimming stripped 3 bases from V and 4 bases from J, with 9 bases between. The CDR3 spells CASSSRVADTQYF. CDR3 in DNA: TGCGCCAGCAGCTCGCGGGTTGCAGATACGCAGTATTTT.

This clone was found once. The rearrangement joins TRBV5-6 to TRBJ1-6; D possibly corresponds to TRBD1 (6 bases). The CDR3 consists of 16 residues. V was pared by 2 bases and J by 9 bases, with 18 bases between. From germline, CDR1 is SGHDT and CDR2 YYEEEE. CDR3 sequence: CASSLIQATRGSPLHF. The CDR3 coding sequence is TGTGCCAGCAGCTTAATCCAGGCAACCAGGGGTTCACCCCTCCACTTT. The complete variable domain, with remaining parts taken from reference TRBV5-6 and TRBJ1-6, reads DAGVTQSPTHLIKTRGQQVTLRCSPKSGHDTVSWYQQALGQGPQFIFQYYEEEERQRGNFPDRFSGHQFPNYSSELNVNALLLGDSALYLCASSLIQATRGSPLHFGNGTRLTVT.

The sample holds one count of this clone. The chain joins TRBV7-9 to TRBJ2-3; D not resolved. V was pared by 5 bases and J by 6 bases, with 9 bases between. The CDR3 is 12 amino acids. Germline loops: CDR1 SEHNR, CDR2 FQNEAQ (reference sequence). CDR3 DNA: TGTGCCAGCAGCCGTTCCGGGGATACGCAGTATTTT. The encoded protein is CASSRSGDTQYF.

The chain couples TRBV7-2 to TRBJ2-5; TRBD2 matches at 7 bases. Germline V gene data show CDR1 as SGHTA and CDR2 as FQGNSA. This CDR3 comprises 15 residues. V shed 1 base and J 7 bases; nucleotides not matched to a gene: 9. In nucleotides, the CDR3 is TGTGCCAGCAGCTTAGGGGCCCAGCGGGGAGGGACCCAGTACTTC. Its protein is CASSLGAQRGGTQYF.